The 21 T cell receptor beta chains below were found in one sample sequenced in a study of blood T cells in healthy people across ages. A second roughly 7 to 12 cycle PCR used barcoded and J-beta primers. TCRdb reprocessed the 5' RACE reads with MiXCR, giving one entry per CDR3 protein. The data contain 1.5 million to 2 million distinct CDR3 sequences, 30% to 35% of them singletons. The sample consisted of blood. These receptors all stem from a woman in her twenties or thirties in good health.

J is TRBJ1-2 and V is TRBV12-3 or TRBV12-4; weak D call: TRBD1 (5 bases). With 7 bases removed from V and 7 bases from J, the gap between germline ends came to 22 bases. The CDR3 runs 15 residues. The CDR3 DNA reads TGTGCCAGCACCATTAGAAGGGGCCAGATCTTTGGCTACACCTTC. Translated: CASTIRRGQIFGYTF.

The V and J genes are TRBV20-1 and TRBJ1-5; D gene unclear. With 0 bases removed from V and 5 bases from J, the gap between germline ends came to 17 bases. CDR1 is DFQATT and CDR2 is SNEGSKA in the germline V gene (reference sequence). The CDR3 runs 16 residues. Here the CDR3 reads CSARDLRESAHQPQHF. CDR3 nucleotides: TGCAGTGCTAGAGATTTAAGGGAGAGTGCGCATCAGCCCCAGCATTTT.

The CDR3: CASSQVYTGELFF. CDR3 sequence (DNA): TGCGCCAGCAGCCAAGTTTACACCGGGGAGCTGTTTTTT. This chain uses TRBV4-1 with TRBJ2-2; D is uncertain. Looked up from germline, CDR1 is MGHRA and CDR2 is YSYEKL. The CDR3 runs 13 residues. Trimming stripped 1 base from V and 3 bases from J, with 3 bases between.

This clonotype came up a few times. The chain employs TRBV20-1 and TRBJ2-4; 9 nucleotides agree with TRBD2. The end of the DNA is better explained by TRBJ2-7, so the J call may be wrong. Germline V gene sequence: CDR1 DFQATT, CDR2 SNEGSKA (reference sequence). The CDR3 spans 13 residues. Here the CDR3 DNA reads TGCAGTGCCCAGGGACTAGCCGTATACGAGCAGTACTTC. As protein: CSAQGLAVYEQYF.

The J gene is TRBJ2-3, the V gene TRBV7-8, with D unclear. The CDR3 spans 14 residues. Germline CDR1 reads SGHVS; CDR2 reads FQNEAQ. Trimming shortened V by 1 base and J by 4 bases, and 9 bases separated the two germline ends. DNA for the CDR3: TGTGCCAGCAGCTTAGTTTATAGTGCAGATACGCAGTATTTT. Encoded protein: CASSLVYSADTQYF. Using reference TRBV7-8 and TRBJ2-3 for the parts outside the CDR3, the full variable domain is GAGVSQSPRYKVAKRGQDVALRCDPISGHVSLFWYQQALGQGPEFLTYFQNEAQLDKSGLPSDRFFAERPEGSVSTLKIQRTQQEDSAVYLCASSLVYSADTQYFGPGTRLTVL.

A remark on this clonotype: Germline is not matched at one junction end, which may reflect a read error. The chain recombines TRBV27 with TRBJ2-3; D call uncertain. This CDR3 has 13 residues. CDR1 is MNHEY and CDR2 is SMNVEV in the germline V gene (reference sequence). CDR3 bases: TGTGCCAGCAGCCTCCCCTTCACAGATACGCGGTATTTT. Its translation is CASSLPFTDTRYF.

This clonotype came up a few times. This sequence joins TRBV12-3 or TRBV12-4 and TRBJ2-1; 8 bases line up with TRBD2. The CDR3 covers 15 residues. V lost 3 bases and J lost 4; bases outside the gene matches: 5. Here the CDR3 DNA reads TGTGCCAGCAGTTTCACGGGGGGGAAATACAATGAGCAGTTCTTC. Protein sequence: CASSFTGGKYNEQFF.

This clonotype occurred a few times. The CDR3 nucleotides are TGTGCCAGCAGTTTACAACTTAGCAATCAGCCCCAGCATTTT. It translates to CASSLQLSNQPQHF. This rearrangement joins TRBV27 to TRBJ1-5; D gene ambiguous. This CDR3 is 14 amino acids long. CDR1 MNHEY and CDR2 SMNVEV come from the germline V gene (reference sequence). V was pared by 2 bases and J by 0 bases, with 5 bases between.

The chain uses TRBV11-2 and TRBJ2-5; 7 bases agree with TRBD1. With 2 bases clipped from V and 5 bases from J, the junction kept 11 bases outside the gene matches. The length of the CDR3 is 16 residues. Per germline, CDR1 SGHAT and CDR2 FQNNGV. As DNA, the CDR3 is TGTGCCAGCAGCTTACGACAGGGACGACAGATGGAGACCCAGTACTTC. This gives the protein CASSLRQGRQMETQYF. Based on the CDR3 plus reference TRBV11-2 and TRBJ2-5, the full variable domain is EAGVAQSPRYKIIEKRQSVAFWCNPISGHATLYWYQQILGQGPKLLIQFQNNGVVDDSQLPKDRFSAERLKGVDSTLKIQPAKLEDSAVYLCASSLRQGRQMETQYFGPGTRLLVL.

A few counts support this clonotype. The CDR3 DNA sequence: TGTGCCAGCAGCTTAGCAGGGAGGGGTCAGCCCCAGCATTTT. It is translated as CASSLAGRGQPQHF. The V and J genes are TRBV7-9 and TRBJ1-5; weak D call: TRBD1 (5 bases). This CDR3 has 14 amino acids. Trimming took off 0 bases at V and 6 bases at J, with 9 bases between the two ends. Germline V gene lookup returns CDR1 SEHNR and CDR2 FQNEAQ (reference sequence).

This clonotype was counted at least ten times. V gene TRBV12-3 or TRBV12-4 combines with J gene TRBJ1-2; 10 bases are shared with TRBD1. V gave up 6 bases and J gave up 5 bases; unmatched junction bases: 12. The CDR3 sequence is 16 residues long. The CDR3 reads CASSPQTGGSVYGYTF. CDR3 bases: TGTGCCAGCAGCCCCCAGACAGGGGGCTCGGTGTATGGCTACACCTTC.

J is TRBJ1-5 and V is TRBV7-6; D is unclear. The CDR3 has 14 amino acids. Germline CDR1 and CDR2: SGHVS and FNYEAQ. Deletions cut 1 base from V and 0 bases from J, with 4 bases between. The CDR3 DNA reads as TGTGCCAGCAGCTTAGAAATTAGCAATCAGCCCCAGCATTTT. This sequence encodes CASSLEISNQPQHF.

The J gene is TRBJ1-2, the V gene TRBV4-1; 9 positions match TRBD1. J gave up 3 bases and V 3 bases, and 5 bases lay outside the gene matches. Germline assignment: CDR1 MGHRA and CDR2 YSYEKL. The CDR3 spans 15 residues. CDR3 coding DNA: TGCGCCAGCAGCCAGCCGACAGGGGGGGACTATGGCTACACCTTC. This gives the protein CASSQPTGGDYGYTF.

J is TRBJ1-1 and V is TRBV5-1; TRBD1 aligns across 7 bases. This CDR3 has 13 residues. Per germline, CDR1 SGHRS and CDR2 YFSETQ. The ends lost 0 bases at V and 11 bases at J; junction bases unmatched: 7. CDR3: CASSLDRTGRAFF. CDR3 in DNA: TGCGCCAGCAGCTTGGATCGGACAGGACGGGCTTTCTTT.

Points on this clonotype: A much larger clone differs by one base, so this may be a read error. The rearrangement uses TRBV11-2 and TRBJ2-1; D possibly corresponds to TRBD1 (6 bases). Germline V CDR1 and CDR2: SGHAT, FQNNGV. The CDR3 runs to 16 residues. This CDR3 is CAGSSPRDIGHNEQFF. In DNA form, the CDR3 reads TGTGCCGGCAGCTCACCCCGGGACATAGGGCACAATGAGCAGTTCTTC.

V and J are TRBV7-9 and TRBJ1-5; D call uncertain. This CDR3 contains 14 residues. With 5 bases removed from V and 1 base from J, the gap between germline ends came to 9 bases. In germline, CDR1 is SEHNR, CDR2 FQNEAQ (reference sequence). CDR3 sequence (DNA): TGTGCCAGCAGCATAGAAGGGAGCAATCAGCCCCAGCATTTT. This encodes CASSIEGSNQPQHF.

This clonotype appeared a few times. The V and J genes are TRBV20-1 and TRBJ2-5; 10 bases map to TRBD2. The CDR3 is 16 amino acids. Germline CDR1 DFQATT, CDR2 SNEGSKA (reference sequence). The V segment lost 0 bases and the J segment 5 bases; nucleotides outside the gene matches: 9. Here the CDR3 DNA reads TGCAGTGCTAGAGATGGCAGCGGGAGGGCCCAGGAGACCCAGTACTTC. Encoded protein: CSARDGSGRAQETQYF.

This clonotype has just a few counts. The chain recombines TRBV7-9 with TRBJ1-1; TRBD1 matches at 8 bases. Germline V gene lookup returns CDR1 SEHNR and CDR2 FQNEAQ (reference sequence). The CDR3 is 15 amino acids. V lost 5 bases, J lost 0 bases, and 5 bases stayed unmatched. CDR3 residues: CASSAGQGLNTEAFF. In DNA, the CDR3 is TGTGCCAGCAGCGCCGGACAGGGCTTGAACACTGAAGCTTTCTTT.

Remarks on this clonotype: A junction boundary mismatches the germline segment, possibly from a read error. The chain joins TRBV5-1 to TRBJ1-2; D not resolved. The CDR3 runs 13 residues. Germline values: CDR1 SGHRS, CDR2 YFSETQ. In nucleotides, the CDR3 is TGCGCCAGCAGCTTCGACAAGTATGATGGCTGCACCTTC. Amino acids: CASSFDKYDGCTF.

V usage is TRBV4-1 and J usage is TRBJ2-5; possibly TRBD2 for D (7 bases). CDR1 MGHRA and CDR2 YSYEKL come from the germline V gene. The CDR3 length is 16 residues. Deletions cut 0 bases from V and 5 bases from J, with 16 bases between. CDR3 sequence: CASSQEGGGRGETQYF. DNA of the CDR3: TGCGCCAGCAGCCAAGAGGGGGGGGGCCGTGGGGAGACCCAGTACTTC.

A note on this clonotype: The junction departs from germline at one end; a sequencing error may be responsible. V usage is TRBV5-6 and J usage is TRBJ2-1, with TRBD2 matching over 9 bases. Germline V gene sequence: CDR1 SGHDT, CDR2 YYEEEE. The CDR3 is made up of 15 amino acids. CDR3 sequence: CASSFGSGRRNEQFF. CDR3 coding DNA: TGTGCCAGTAGCTTCGGCAGCGGGAGGAGGAATGAGCAGTTCTTC.